The 5 T cell receptor beta chains listed next were all sequenced from one sample in a study of blood T cell repertoires in COVID-19. Only in-frame clones appear in the TCRdb table, and some are missing; sequencing was by immunoSEQ multiplex PCR. Found here are fewer than 300,000 clones, approximately 91% of them singletons; the top ten hold approximately 2.1%. Specimen: peripheral blood. Source of these receptors: a young woman with COVID-19, enrolled during active disease.

The count of this clone is one. V gene TRBV19 combines with J gene TRBJ1-1; D remains ambiguous. Per the germline V gene, CDR1 is LNHDA and CDR2 is SQIVND (reference sequence). Trimming left V 4 bases short and J 5 bases short, with 5 bases between. The CDR3 totals 11 residues. The CDR3 bases are TGTGCCAGTAGTAGAGGAACTGAAGCTTTCTTT. It codes for CASSRGTEAFF.

The chain carries TRBV9 and TRBJ2-5, with 10 bases identical to TRBD1. V was pared by 3 bases and J by 0 bases, with 11 bases of the junction left unmatched. Per the germline V gene, CDR1 is SGDLS and CDR2 is YYNGEE. This CDR3 spans 18 amino acids. Written as DNA, the CDR3 is TGTGCCAGCAGCGCCCACCTCGAAGGGACAGGGGACCAAGAGACCCAGTACTTC. It codes for CASSAHLEGTGDQETQYF.

The chain joins TRBV10-1 to TRBJ1-1; D gene ambiguous. This CDR3 is 13 amino acids long. The V end lost 1 base, the J end lost 6 bases, and 9 bases lay between the germline ends. Germline CDR1 is WNHNN and CDR2 is SYGVQD (reference sequence). For the CDR3, the DNA is TGCGCCAGCAGTGAGTTCCGACAAGCTGAAGCTTTCTTT. It codes for CASSEFRQAEAFF.

The gene calls are TRBV14 and TRBJ2-5, with D possibly being TRBD2 (6 bases). This CDR3 has 17 residues. Germline V lookup: CDR1 SGHDN, CDR2 FVKESK. Trimming removed 4 bases from V and 2 bases from J, with 20 bases in between. The CDR3 spells CASSLPVPGLFQETQYF. The DNA for the CDR3 is TGTGCCAGCAGCCTACCGGTCCCGGGACTCTTTCAAGAGACCCAGTACTTC.

The genes are TRBV7-8 and TRBJ2-2, with TRBD2 identical over 11 bases. Germline V CDR1 and CDR2: SGHVS, FQNEAQ. V shed 3 bases and J 6 bases; nucleotides not matched to a gene: 6. The CDR3 spans 16 residues. The DNA for the CDR3 is TGTGCCAGCAGCTTCTCTAGCGGGAGGTTGGCCGGGGAGCTGTTTTTT. Translating it yields CASSFSSGRLAGELFF.